This TCR beta chain was captured in a study of regulatory T cells in long-lasting Graves disease. Time point indicated: newly diagnosed GD, antithyroid drugs for less than 3 months. RNA extracted from PBMCs served as the sequencing template. With iRepertoire HTBI primers and Arm-PCR of CDR3 regions, TCR beta libraries were built. Using its own MiXCR run on the multiplex PCR reads, TCRdb lists one record per CDR3 protein. Here the sample spans around 500,000 distinct CDR3 sequences, 15% to 20% being singletons. These same data were also listed under a study on T cells in Graves' hyperthyroidism and ophthalmopathy. That publication notes: Uncontrolled infection, other autoimmune disease, pregnancy or lactation barred patients from enrollment. A model of 13 V-J pairs discriminated ophthalmopathy from stable hyperthyroidism.

The sample in question was peripheral blood mononuclear cells (PBMCs), obtained at new diagnosis, from a patient treated with antithyroid drugs. The TCR comes from a woman aged 40-60 years with Graves disease.

The CDR3 bases are TGTGCCAGCAGCCGACAGGGTGGAGAGGAAAAACTGTTTTTT. Encoded protein: CASSRQGGEEKLFF. This chain links TRBV7-2 with TRBJ1-4; 7 positions agree with TRBD1. Germline V lookup: CDR1 SGHTA, CDR2 FQGNSA. V trimming: 5 bases; J trimming: 8 bases; junction bases outside the gene matches: 8. This CDR3 comprises 14 residues.